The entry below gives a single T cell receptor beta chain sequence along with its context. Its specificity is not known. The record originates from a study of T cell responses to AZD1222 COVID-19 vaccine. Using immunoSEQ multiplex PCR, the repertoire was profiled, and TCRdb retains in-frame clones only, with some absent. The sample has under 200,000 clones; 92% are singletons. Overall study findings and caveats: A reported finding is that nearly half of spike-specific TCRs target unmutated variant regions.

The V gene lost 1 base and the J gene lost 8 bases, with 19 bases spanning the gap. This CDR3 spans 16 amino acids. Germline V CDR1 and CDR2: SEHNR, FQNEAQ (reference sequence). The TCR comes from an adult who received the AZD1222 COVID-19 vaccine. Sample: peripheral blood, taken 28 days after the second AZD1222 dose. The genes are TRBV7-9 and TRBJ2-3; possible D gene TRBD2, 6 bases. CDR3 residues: CASSLEGAGRGGTQYF. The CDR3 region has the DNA TGTGCCAGCAGCTTAGAAGGAGCGGGTCGAGGCGGTACGCAGTATTTT.